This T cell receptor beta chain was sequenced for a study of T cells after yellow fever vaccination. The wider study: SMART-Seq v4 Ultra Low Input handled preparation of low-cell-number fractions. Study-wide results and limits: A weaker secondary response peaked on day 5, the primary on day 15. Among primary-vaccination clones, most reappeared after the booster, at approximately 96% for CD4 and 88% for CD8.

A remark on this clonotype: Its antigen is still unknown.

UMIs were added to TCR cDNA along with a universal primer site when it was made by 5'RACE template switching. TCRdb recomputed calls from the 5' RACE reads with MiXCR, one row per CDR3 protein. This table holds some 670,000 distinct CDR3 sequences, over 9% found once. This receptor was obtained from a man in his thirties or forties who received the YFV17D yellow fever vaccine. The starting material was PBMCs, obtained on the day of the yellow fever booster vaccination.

The CDR3 DNA follows: TGTGCCAGCAGTTTACCCCCAGGACCGGGGTTCTTC. This gives the protein CASSLPPGPGFF. The chain carries TRBV12-3 or TRBV12-4 and TRBJ2-1; no reliable D call. V was trimmed by 2 bases and J by 15 bases, leaving 14 bases between them. The CDR3 covers 12 residues.